This T cell receptor beta chain comes out of a study of cytomegalovirus exposure and HLA in healthy donors (dated by TCRdb to about 2017). In terms of the full investigation: An earlier analysis of several hundred of the donors reported 276 Gb of sequence data and 117 million unique TCR beta sequences from about 179 million T cells. In an earlier analysis of several hundred of the donors, high-throughput TCR beta sequencing was used to judge whether each TCR beta V gene segment behaved as functional or pseudogenic. On average, about 200,000 unique TCR beta nucleotide sequences were sequenced per donor among about 400 genotyped donors of the cohort, with around 19% of those sequences being non-productive. Around 320 gigabases of sequencing data and roughly 90 million unique TCR sequences were included in an early release covering around 600 HLA-typed donors. Several DR-DQ haplotypes were treated as single units for association and clustering because of strong linkage in the cohort. All discovery cohort repertoires had been generated on a single sequencing platform. To study patterns of TCR occurrence, a later analysis re-analyzed previously published TCR beta repertoires from around 670 donors and added high-resolution HLA genotyping. The study was designed to test whether signatures of past pathogen exposure could be identified by cataloging public T cell receptors. The study combined high-throughput TCR immunosequencing, statistical association of individual TCRs with disease status, and machine learning to predict cytomegalovirus infection status. The number of donors typed differed by locus, with roughly 620-630 for A, B, C, DRB1 and DQB1, roughly 550 for DQA1, nearly 610 for DPA1, and some 450 for DPB1. Of the 350 to 400 genotyped donors, about 80% fell in the genetic ancestry cluster associated with self-reported Caucasian donors. The study used immunosequencing to profile the T cell repertoires of several hundred subjects and linked those repertoires to cytomegalovirus serostatus. Both class I and class II loci were covered by HLA typing, at four-digit resolution. The later analysis used no new phenotypic data to find candidate immune exposures, relying instead on TCR beta sequences and their occurrence across donors. In addition to the first cohort of roughly 700 subjects, a separate validation cohort of approximately 130 different subjects was used. Genome-wide SNP genotypes for about 65% of the 666 donors were used in a later genetic analysis, which treated that subset as a discovery cohort. Alongside the repertoire data, information on donor age, sex, ethnicity and CMV serostatus was compiled. General study outcomes and caveats: Most CMV-associated TCR beta chains appeared to be HLA-restricted in a later analysis, and the HLA associations seemed to be driven largely by CMV exposure. Because HLA typing was missing for some donors at each locus, association tests included only the typed subset. The sequencing pipeline was judged likely to have produced a cluster of highly shared sequence variants as a technical artifact. In a later analysis, several top co-occurrence clusters were reported to appear linked to parvovirus B19, influenza, CMV and Epstein-Barr virus. A further reported finding was that TCR beta sequences accurately predicted the HLA-A and HLA-B alleles for most subjects in the first cohort. CMV serostatus was the only immune exposure information available for the cohort. V-gene and J-gene trimming of TCR beta chains was associated with a missense DCLRE1C variant in a later genetic analysis, and the association was replicated in an independent cohort. According to a later genetic analysis, donors in an Asian-associated ancestry cluster had fewer N-insertions in productive TCRs than the roughly 670-donor mean. Roughly uniform sequencing depth across donors was assumed in presence/absence analyses, although this assumption may not hold. Specific HLA alleles were associated with 16,951 TCR beta sequences at a false discovery rate of 0.05 in a later analysis. A later analysis found that HLA-associated TCR beta chains were more clonally expanded and had lower generation probabilities than equally common non-associated chains. According to a later analysis, TCR association rates differed among HLA loci, with DRB1 alleles showing the most associated TCRs and HLA-C alleles showing the fewest. The classifier was reported to diagnose cytomegalovirus status with high specificity and sensitivity in both the original cohort and the validation cohort. In vitro tests confirmed that a few of the cytomegalovirus-associated TCR beta chains recognize cytomegalovirus antigens. Linkage disequilibrium might explain the correlated functional status among segregating V segments, but an unknown experimental factor could not be ruled out. According to the authors, the approach could potentially be generalized to other disease states and immunological phenotypes. The 87-base-pair reads could not distinguish some IMGT-functional V segments, including TRBV6-2 and TRBV6-3, so those segments were excluded. Strong co-occurrence of HLA alleles, especially DR and DQ, made assigning TCR associations to individual alleles difficult. This cohort had only TCR beta chains sequenced, and the lack of alpha or paired-chain data limited which features could be detected. Most TCR sequences were seen in very few donors, while some public TCRs were found in many individuals. Broadly in line with IMGT annotations, most TCR beta V segments showed up in productive rearrangements about 87% or about 30% of the time in an earlier analysis of 450 to 750 of the donors. In the study, some 180 TCR beta chains were listed as associated with cytomegalovirus. The earlier analysis of around 600 of the donors excluded about 16 rarely observed V segments, including chromosome 9 orphons, because counts were too low.

Comment on this clone: Its antigen is not yet known. It has no much larger one-base neighbor in the sample; base qualities were not kept.

In total, around 600 healthy bone marrow donors made up the cohort. All cohort members were sampled while nominally healthy, although unrecorded immune exposures were likely present. The donor was CMV seronegative and was included in the group of a few hundred seronegative cohort members. Each donor provided a peripheral blood sample, and peripheral blood mononuclear cells were used for TCR beta sequencing. The Qiagen DNeasy Blood Extraction Kit was used to extract genomic DNA from the blood cell samples. Library generation was performed with the immunoSEQ multiplex PCR assay. A mixture of 60 forward primers for TCR Vbeta segments and 13 reverse primers for TCR Jbeta segments was used in the multiplex PCR. The CDR3 region of rearranged TCR beta genes was amplified from genomic DNA with a multiplex PCR assay. Amplified TCR beta libraries were sequenced as 87-base-pair reads on the Illumina HiSeq System. Per the authors' processing: In a later analysis, 70 million to 95 million unique TCR beta chains were counted across the 666 repertoires, and approximately 9.9 million of these chains were shared by at least two donors. To remove PCR and sequencing errors, raw reads were error-corrected and collapsed into unique sequences using a nearest-neighbor algorithm that merged closely related sequences. To assign V, D and J gene segments, CDR3 sequences were aligned to IMGT reference sequences. Each retained sequence needed at least a six-nucleotide match to both a V gene segment and a J gene segment. A rearrangement was called productive if the CDR3 had no stop codons and remained in frame with V and J, and every other rearrangement was called non-productive. CDR3 was defined by IMGT convention, running from the second conserved V-encoded cysteine to the conserved J-encoded phenylalanine. In an earlier analysis of more than 550 of the donors, sequences lacking an unambiguous match to a single V gene segment were excluded. An earlier analysis of some 500 of the donors classified V segments as functional when productive rearrangements were above 56.7% and as segregating when the standard deviation between donors was above 5%. A statistical classification framework was built for diagnosing cytomegalovirus status from the catalog of TCR beta chain sequences. In a later analysis, V and J genes were assigned by comparing TCR nucleotide sequences against IMGT/GENE-DB human TR gene sequences. A later analysis assigned CDR3 sequences and most-parsimonious VDJ recombination scenarios with the TCRdist pipeline. In a later analysis, each TCR beta chain was defined by its CDR3 amino acid sequence together with its V-gene family, and reads lacking a unique V-gene family were excluded. As a way to deal with suspected cross-contamination and a sequencing artifact, a later analysis dropped hundreds of nucleotide sequences that were highly shared and had low generation probability. In a later analysis, a clonal expansion index for each public chain was calculated from normalized within-repertoire ranks of inferred template counts. In a later analysis, generation probabilities were computed with a VDJ recombination model fitted to out-of-frame rearrangements, and the resulting probabilities were checked against IGoR. Hypergeometric tests were used in a later analysis to score TCR-TCR, TCR-HLA and TCR-CMV co-occurrence, with a repertoire-size bias correction applied to the TCR pairs. In a later analysis, false discovery rates were estimated by permuting HLA or CMV assignments 20 times. A later analysis grouped co-occurring TCRs with DBSCAN, adding TCRdist sequence similarity when clustering within HLA-allele-positive subsets. Co-occurrence clustering excluded repertoires with fewer than 30,000 or more than 120,000 public chains, plus five with anomalous nucleotide sharing. The table comes from immuneACCESS by way of TCRdb, which keeps in-frame sequences with V and J called. Part of the clones is missing from these tables; in studies checked, under half for an unresolved V gene and the rest for unknown reasons. The DNA gave D and trimming, while V, J and clone size come from that table. For this sample the table gives more than 85,000 clones, of which 75% to 85% were detected only once. Jointly, the top ten make up approximately 2% of the sample.

V has 4 bases trimmed and J has 2 bases trimmed; junction bases matching no gene number 16. The CDR3, cysteine through phenylalanine, is 19 amino acids long. Only the CDR3 part of the read is kept: 57 bases, read in frame from the first base. The germline V gene yields SGHRS for CDR1 and YFSETQ for CDR2. The chain couples TRBV5-1 to TRBJ2-3; TRBD2 agrees with 10 junctional bases. Input material: PBMCs. The clonotype was recovered from a man under 40 in good health and CMV-seronegative. Read as DNA, the sequence is TGCGCCAGCAGCCCATCAGGCGGGATAGCGGGGGGACTCACAGATACGCAGTATTTT. It translates to CASSPSGGIAGGLTDTQYF.